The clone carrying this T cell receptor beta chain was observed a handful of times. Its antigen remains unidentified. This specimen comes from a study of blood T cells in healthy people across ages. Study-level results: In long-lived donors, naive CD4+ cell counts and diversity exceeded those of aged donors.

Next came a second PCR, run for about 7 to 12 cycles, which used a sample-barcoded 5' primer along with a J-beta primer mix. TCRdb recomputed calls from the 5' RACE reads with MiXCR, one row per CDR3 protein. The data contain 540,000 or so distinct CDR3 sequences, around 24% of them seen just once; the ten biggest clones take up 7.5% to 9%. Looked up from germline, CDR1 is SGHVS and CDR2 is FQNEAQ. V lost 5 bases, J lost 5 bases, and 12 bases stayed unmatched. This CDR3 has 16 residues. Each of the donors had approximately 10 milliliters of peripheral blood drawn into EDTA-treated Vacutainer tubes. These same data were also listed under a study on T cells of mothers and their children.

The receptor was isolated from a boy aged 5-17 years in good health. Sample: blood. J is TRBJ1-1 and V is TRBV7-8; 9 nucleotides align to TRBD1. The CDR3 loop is CASSGLPGQGGTEAFF. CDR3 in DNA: TGTGCCAGCAGCGGACTACCGGGACAGGGAGGGACTGAAGCTTTCTTT.